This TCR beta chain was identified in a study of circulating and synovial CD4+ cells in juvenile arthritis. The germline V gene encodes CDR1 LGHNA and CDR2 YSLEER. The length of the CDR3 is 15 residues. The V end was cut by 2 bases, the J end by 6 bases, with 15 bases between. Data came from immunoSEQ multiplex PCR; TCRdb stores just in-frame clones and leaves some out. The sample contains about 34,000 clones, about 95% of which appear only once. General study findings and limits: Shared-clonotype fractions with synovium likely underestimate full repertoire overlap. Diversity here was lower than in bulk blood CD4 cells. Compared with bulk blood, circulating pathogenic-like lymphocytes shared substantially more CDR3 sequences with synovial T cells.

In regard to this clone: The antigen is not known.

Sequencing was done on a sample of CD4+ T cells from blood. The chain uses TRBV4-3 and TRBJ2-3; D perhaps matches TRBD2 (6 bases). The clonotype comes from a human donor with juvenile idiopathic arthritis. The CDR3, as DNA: TGCGCCAGCAGCCAAAATACGGGGGAGAGGGATACGCAGTATTTT. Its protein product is CASSQNTGERDTQYF.